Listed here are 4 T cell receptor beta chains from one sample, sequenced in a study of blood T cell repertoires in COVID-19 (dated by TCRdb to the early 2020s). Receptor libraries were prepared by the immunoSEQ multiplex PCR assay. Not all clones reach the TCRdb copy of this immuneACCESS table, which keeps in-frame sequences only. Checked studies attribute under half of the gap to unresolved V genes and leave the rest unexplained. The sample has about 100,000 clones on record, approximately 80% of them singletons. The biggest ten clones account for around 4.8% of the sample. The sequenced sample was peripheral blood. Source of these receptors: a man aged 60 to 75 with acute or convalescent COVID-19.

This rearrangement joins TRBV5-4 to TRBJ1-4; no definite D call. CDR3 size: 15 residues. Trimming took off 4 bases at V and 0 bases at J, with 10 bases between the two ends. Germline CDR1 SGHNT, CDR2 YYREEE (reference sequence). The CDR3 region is CASSRAVSTNEKLFF. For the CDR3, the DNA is TGTGCCAGCAGCCGAGCGGTTTCAACTAATGAAAAACTGTTTTTT. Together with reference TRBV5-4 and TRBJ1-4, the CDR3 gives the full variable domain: ETGVTQSPTHLIKTRGQQVTLRCSSQSGHNTVSWYQQALGQGPQFIFQYYREEENGRGNFPPRFSGLQFPNYSSELNVNALELDDSALYLCASSRAVSTNEKLFFGSGTQLSVL.

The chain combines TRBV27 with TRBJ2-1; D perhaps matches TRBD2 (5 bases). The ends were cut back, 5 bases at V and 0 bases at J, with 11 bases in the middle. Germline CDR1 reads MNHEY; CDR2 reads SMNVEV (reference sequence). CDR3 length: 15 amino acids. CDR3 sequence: CASSPLGISYNEQFF. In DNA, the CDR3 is TGTGCCAGCAGTCCCCTCGGGATCTCCTACAATGAGCAGTTCTTC.

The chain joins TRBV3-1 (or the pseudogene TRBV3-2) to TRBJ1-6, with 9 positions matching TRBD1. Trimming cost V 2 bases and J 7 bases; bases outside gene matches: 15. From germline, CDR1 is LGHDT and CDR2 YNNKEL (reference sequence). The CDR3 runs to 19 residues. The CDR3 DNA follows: TGTGCCAGCAGCCAAACTACCGGGACAGGGAGGACCGGCAATTCACCCCTCCACTTT. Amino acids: CASSQTTGTGRTGNSPLHF.

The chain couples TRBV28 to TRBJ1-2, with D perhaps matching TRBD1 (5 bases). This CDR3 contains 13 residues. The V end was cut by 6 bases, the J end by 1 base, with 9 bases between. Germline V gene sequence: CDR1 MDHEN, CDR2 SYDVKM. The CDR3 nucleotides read TGTGCCAGCAGCCCAGGGCTTAACTATGGCTACACCTTC. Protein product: CASSPGLNYGYTF.